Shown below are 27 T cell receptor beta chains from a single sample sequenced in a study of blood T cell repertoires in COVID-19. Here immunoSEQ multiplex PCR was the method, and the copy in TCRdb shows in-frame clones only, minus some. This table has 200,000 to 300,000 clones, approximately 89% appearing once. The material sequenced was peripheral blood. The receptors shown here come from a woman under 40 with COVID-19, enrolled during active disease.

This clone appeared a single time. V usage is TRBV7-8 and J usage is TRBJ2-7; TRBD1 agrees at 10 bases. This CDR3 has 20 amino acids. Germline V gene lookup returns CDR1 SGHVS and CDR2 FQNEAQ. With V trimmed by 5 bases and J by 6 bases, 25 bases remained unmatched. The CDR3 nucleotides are TGTGCCAGCAGCAGAAGGGAAAGACAGGGGGCGCCGATCCGTGGAGCCGAGCAGTACTTC. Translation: CASSRRERQGAPIRGAEQYF.

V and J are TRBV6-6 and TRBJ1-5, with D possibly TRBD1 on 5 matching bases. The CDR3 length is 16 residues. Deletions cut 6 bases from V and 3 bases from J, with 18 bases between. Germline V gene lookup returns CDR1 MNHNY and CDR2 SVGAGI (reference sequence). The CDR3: CASSFPGGMNNQPQHF. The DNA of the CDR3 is TGTGCCAGCAGCTTTCCGGGGGGAATGAACAATCAGCCCCAGCATTTT.

The DNA for the CDR3 is TGTGCCAGTAGTATTCGTCCGGGACAGGGCCCTGGAAACACCATATATTTT. Its translation: CASSIRPGQGPGNTIYF. This sequence joins TRBV19 and TRBJ1-3, with 9 bases matching TRBD1. V trimming: 3 bases; J trimming: 2 bases; junction bases outside the gene matches: 8. This CDR3 region has 17 residues. Germline lookup yields CDR1 LNHDA and CDR2 SQIVND (reference sequence).

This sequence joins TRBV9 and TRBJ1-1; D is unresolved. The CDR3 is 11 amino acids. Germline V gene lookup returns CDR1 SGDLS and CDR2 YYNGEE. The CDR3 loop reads CASGTGTEAFF. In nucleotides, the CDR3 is TGTGCTTCCGGCACGGGCACTGAAGCTTTCTTT.

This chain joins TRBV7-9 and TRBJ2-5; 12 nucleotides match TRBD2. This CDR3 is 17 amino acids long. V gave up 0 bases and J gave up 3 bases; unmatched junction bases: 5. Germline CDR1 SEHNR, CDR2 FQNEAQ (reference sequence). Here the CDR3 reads CASSLAGPSGGEETQYF. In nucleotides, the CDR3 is TGTGCCAGCAGCTTAGCGGGTCCTAGCGGGGGGGAAGAGACCCAGTACTTC.

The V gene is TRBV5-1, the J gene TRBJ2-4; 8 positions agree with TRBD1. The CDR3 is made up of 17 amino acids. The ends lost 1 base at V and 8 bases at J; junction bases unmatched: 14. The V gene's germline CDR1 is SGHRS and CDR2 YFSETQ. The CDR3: CASSLSSGFATGDIQYF. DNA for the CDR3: TGCGCCAGCAGCTTGTCCTCAGGGTTCGCGACAGGGGACATTCAGTACTTC.

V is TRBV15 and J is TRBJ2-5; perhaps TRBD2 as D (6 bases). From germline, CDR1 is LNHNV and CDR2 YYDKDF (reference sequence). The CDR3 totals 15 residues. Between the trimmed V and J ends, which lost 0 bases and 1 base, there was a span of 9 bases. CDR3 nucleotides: TGTGCCACCAGCAGAGAAGGAGGGGTCCAAGAGACCCAGTACTTC. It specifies CATSREGGVQETQYF.

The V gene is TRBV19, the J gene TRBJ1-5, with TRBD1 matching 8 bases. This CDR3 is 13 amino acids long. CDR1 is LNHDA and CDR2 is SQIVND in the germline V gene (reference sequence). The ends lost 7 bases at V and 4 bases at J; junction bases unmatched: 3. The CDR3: CASTQGANQPQHF. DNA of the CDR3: TGTGCCAGTACTCAGGGGGCAAATCAGCCCCAGCATTTT.

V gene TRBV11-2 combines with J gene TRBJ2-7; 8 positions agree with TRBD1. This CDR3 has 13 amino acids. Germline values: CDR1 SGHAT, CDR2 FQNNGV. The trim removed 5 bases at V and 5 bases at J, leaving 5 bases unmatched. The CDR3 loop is CASSVPGGHEQYF. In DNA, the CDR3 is TGTGCCAGCAGCGTACCAGGGGGCCACGAGCAGTACTTC.

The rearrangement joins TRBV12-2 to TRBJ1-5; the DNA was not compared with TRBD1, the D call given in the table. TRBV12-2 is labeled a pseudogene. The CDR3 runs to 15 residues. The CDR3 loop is CASRLGGQGGQPQHF. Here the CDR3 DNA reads TGTGCAAGTCGCTTAGGGGGACAGGGAGGTCAGCCCCAGCATTTT.

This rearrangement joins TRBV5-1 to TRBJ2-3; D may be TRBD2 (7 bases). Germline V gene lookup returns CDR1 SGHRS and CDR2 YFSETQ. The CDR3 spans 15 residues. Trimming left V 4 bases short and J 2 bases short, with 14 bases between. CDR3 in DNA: TGCGCCAGCAGCCCCATGGGGGGGGCCACAGATACGCAGTATTTT. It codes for CASSPMGGATDTQYF. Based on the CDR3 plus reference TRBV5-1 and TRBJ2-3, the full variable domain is KAGVTQTPRYLIKTRGQQVTLSCSPISGHRSVSWYQQTPGQGLQFLFEYFSETQRNKGNFPGRFSGRQFSNSRSEMNVSTLELGDSALYLCASSPMGGATDTQYFGPGTRLTVL.

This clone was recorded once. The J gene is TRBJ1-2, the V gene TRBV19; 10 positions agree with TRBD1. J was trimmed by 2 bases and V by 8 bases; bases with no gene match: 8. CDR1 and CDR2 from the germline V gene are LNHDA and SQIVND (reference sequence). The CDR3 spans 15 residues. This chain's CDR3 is CASSGTGVINYGYTF. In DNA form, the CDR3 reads TGTGCCAGTTCCGGGACAGGGGTGATCAACTATGGCTACACCTTC. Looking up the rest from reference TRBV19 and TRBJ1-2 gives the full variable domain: DGGITQSPKYLFRKEGQNVTLSCEQNLNHDAMYWYRQDPGQGLRLIYYSQIVNDFQKGDIAEGYSVSREKKESFPLTVTSAQKNPTAFYLCASSGTGVINYGYTFGSGTRLTVV.

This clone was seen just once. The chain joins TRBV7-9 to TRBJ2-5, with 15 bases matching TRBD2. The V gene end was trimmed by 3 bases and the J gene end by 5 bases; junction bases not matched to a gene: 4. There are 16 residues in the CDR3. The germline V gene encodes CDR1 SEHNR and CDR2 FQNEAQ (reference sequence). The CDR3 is CASSLRTSGGAETQYF. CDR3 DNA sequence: TGTGCCAGCAGCTTGCGGACTAGCGGGGGGGCCGAGACCCAGTACTTC.

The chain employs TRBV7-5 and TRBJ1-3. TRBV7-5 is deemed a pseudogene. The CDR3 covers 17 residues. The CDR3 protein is CARSLASVTNSGNTIYF. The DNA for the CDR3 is TGTGCCAGAAGCTTAGCTTCGGTTACCAACTCTGGAAACACCATATATTTT.

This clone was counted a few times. The CDR3 loop is CASSEEVLGHGYTF. CDR3 DNA sequence: TGTGCCAGCAGTGAAGAGGTCCTAGGCCATGGCTACACCTTC. The chain carries TRBV6-1 and TRBJ1-2; D call uncertain. This CDR3 comprises 14 residues. The V end lost 1 base, the J end lost 6 bases, and 12 bases lay between the germline ends. Germline V gene sequence: CDR1 MNHNS, CDR2 SASEGT.

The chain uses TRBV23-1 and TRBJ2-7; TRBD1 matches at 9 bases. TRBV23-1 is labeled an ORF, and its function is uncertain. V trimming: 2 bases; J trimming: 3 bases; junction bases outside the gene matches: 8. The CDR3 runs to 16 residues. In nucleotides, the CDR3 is TGCGCCAGCAGTCAAGGCTCGGACAGGGGATGCTACGAGCAGTACGTC. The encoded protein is CASSQGSDRGCYEQYV.

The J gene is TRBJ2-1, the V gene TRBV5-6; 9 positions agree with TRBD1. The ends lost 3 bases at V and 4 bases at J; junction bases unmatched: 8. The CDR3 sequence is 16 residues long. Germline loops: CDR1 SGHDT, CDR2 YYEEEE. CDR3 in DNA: TGTGCCAGCAGCTATCCGACAGGGGGAACTTACAATGAGCAGTTCTTC. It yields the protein CASSYPTGGTYNEQFF. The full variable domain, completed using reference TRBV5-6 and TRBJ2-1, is DAGVTQSPTHLIKTRGQQVTLRCSPKSGHDTVSWYQQALGQGPQFIFQYYEEEERQRGNFPDRFSGHQFPNYSSELNVNALLLGDSALYLCASSYPTGGTYNEQFFGPGTRLTVL.

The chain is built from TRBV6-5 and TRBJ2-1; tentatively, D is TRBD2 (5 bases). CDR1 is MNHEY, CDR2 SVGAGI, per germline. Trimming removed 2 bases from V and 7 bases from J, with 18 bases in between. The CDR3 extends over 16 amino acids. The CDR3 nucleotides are TGTGCCAGCAGTTACGGCAGGATTGCGGGTGGTAATGAGCAGTTCTTC. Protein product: CASSYGRIAGGNEQFF.

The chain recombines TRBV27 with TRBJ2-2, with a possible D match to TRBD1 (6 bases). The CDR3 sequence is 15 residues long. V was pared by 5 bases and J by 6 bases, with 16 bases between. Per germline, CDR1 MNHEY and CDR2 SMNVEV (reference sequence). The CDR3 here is CASSRDTGRAGELFF. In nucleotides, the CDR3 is TGTGCCAGCAGTAGGGACACTGGTAGGGCCGGGGAGCTGTTTTTT.

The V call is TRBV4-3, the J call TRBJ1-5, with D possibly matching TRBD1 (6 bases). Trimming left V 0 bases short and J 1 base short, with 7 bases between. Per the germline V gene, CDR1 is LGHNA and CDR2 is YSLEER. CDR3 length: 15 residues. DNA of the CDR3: TGCGCCAGCAGCCAAGACAGGGGAAGCAATCAGCCCCAGCATTTT. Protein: CASSQDRGSNQPQHF.

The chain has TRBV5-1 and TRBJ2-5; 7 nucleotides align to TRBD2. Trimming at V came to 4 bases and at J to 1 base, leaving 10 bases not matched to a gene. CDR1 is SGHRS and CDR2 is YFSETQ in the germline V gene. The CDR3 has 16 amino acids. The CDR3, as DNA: TGCGCCAGCAGCCTGGCCCCGGGACTAACCCAAGAGACCCAGTACTTC. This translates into CASSLAPGLTQETQYF.

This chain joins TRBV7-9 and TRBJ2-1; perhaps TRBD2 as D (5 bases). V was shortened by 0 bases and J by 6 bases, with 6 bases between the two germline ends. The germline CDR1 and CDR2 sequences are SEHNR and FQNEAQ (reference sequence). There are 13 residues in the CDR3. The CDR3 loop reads CASSLAGANEQFF. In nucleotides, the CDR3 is TGTGCCAGCAGCTTAGCGGGAGCCAATGAGCAGTTCTTC.

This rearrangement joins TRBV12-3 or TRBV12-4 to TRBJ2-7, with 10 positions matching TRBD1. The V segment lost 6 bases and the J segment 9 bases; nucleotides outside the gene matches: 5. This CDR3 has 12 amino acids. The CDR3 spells CASSPGDRGQYV. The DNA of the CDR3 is TGTGCCAGCAGCCCGGGGGACAGGGGGCAGTACGTC.

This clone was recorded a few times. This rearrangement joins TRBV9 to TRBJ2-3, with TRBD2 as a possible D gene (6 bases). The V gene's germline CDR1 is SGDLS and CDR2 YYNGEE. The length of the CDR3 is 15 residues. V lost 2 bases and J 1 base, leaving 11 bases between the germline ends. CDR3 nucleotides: TGTGCCAGCAGCGTGCGGGGATTGGGCACAGATACGCAGTATTTT. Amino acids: CASSVRGLGTDTQYF.

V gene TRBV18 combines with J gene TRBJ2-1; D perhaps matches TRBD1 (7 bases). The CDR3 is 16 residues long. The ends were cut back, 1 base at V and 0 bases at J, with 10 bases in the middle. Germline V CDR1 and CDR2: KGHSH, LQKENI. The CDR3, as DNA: TGTGCCAGCTCACCACGCAGGGGGGACTCCTACAATGAGCAGTTCTTC. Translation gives CASSPRRGDSYNEQFF. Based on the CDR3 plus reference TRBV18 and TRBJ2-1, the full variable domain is NAGVMQNPRHLVRRRGQEARLRCSPMKGHSHVYWYRQLPEEGLKFMVYLQKENIIDESGMPKERFSAEFPKEGPSILRIQQVVRGDSAAYFCASSPRRGDSYNEQFFGPGTRLTVL.

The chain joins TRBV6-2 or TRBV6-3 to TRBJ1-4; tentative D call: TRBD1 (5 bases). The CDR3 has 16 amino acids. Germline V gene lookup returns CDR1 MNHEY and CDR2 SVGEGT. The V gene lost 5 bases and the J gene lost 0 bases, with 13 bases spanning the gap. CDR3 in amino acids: CASSPRQSSTNEKLFF. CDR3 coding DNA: TGTGCCAGCAGTCCGAGACAGAGCTCAACTAATGAAAAACTGTTTTTT.

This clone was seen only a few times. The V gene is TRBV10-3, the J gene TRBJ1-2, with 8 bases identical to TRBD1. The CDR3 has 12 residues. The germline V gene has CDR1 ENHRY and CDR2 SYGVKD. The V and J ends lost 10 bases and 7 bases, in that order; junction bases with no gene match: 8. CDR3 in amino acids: CANQPTGGGYTF. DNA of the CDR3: TGTGCCAACCAACCCACAGGGGGTGGCTACACCTTC.